The T cell receptor beta chain under discussion was sequenced for a study of blood T cell repertoires in COVID-19. The overall study: The origin of the acute and convalescent COVID-19 samples was the United States, Italy and Spain. From T cells, B-cell-depleted T cells, or PBMCs came the material, which was cDNA or gDNA.

Original data processing: Amplification with reference gene primers provided the estimates of nucleated cell counts. Sequenced by immunoSEQ multiplex PCR; TCRdb stores in-frame clones only, minus some. V and J calls plus clone size are reproduced from that table; the DNA served to infer D and trimming. The sample has about 220,000 clones; approximately 80% are singletons. This clone was observed a handful of times. The CDR3 extends over 15 amino acids. Trimming took 7 bases from V and 2 from J; bases not matched to a gene: 11. CDR1 MNHEY and CDR2 SMNVEV come from the germline V gene (reference sequence).

Sequences were obtained from peripheral blood. The TCR sequence derives from a man younger than 40 with active or convalescent COVID-19. The chain employs TRBV27 and TRBJ2-7; 7 bases match TRBD2. DNA of the CDR3: TGTGCCAGCACCCGTTTGGGCGGGAGAACCTACGAGCAGTACTTC. It codes for CASTRLGGRTYEQYF.